The rows below give T cell receptor beta chains drawn from one sample of a study of blood T cell repertoires in COVID-19. Assay: immunoSEQ multiplex PCR; the TCRdb copy retains only in-frame clones and omits some. The table lists roughly 100,000 clones, about four fifths of them singletons, with 15% in the top ten. The sample was peripheral blood. The origin of the receptors is an elderly woman with acute or convalescent COVID-19. Each CDR3 is given with its conserved first and last residue. Each record gives: CDR3 protein, CDR3 DNA, D gene, J gene, clone size, V gene. The D gene is left open where the match is weak. For some rows the clone size is stated as once, few or many, or as a class when expanded; others skip it.

CDR3: CATSDRQGWDTQYF
DNA: TGTGCCACCAGTGACCGACAGGGTTGGGATACGCAGTATTTT
D: TRBD1
J: TRBJ2-3
size: .
V: TRBV24-1

CDR3: CASSFAGTSGSRETQYF
DNA: TGTGCCAGCAGCTTCGCCGGGACTAGCGGGTCGAGGGAGACCCAGTACTTC
D: TRBD2
J: TRBJ2-5
size: .
V: TRBV7-2

CDR3: CAIRGHLNTEAFF
DNA: TGTGCCATCAGGGGACATTTGAACACTGAAGCTTTCTTT
D: .
J: TRBJ1-1
size: .
V: TRBV10-3

CDR3: CASSSATDRGLGNTIYF
DNA: TGTGCCAGCAGCTCGGCAACAGACAGGGGATTAGGAAACACCATATATTTT
D: TRBD1
J: TRBJ1-3
size: .
V: TRBV5-4

CDR3: CASSLGGFDEQFF
DNA: TGTGCCAGCAGTTTAGGCGGGTTCGATGAGCAGTTCTTC
D: .
J: TRBJ2-1
size: .
V: TRBV12-3/TRBV12-4

CDR3: CASSLLGGGNTEAFF
DNA: TGCGCCAGCAGCCTCCTAGGGGGGGGTAACACTGAAGCTTTCTTT
D: .
J: TRBJ1-1
size: .
V: TRBV5-1

CDR3: CASTGVLPDTQYF
DNA: TGTGCCAGTACGGGGGTCCTACCGGATACGCAGTATTTT
D: .
J: TRBJ2-3
size: .
V: TRBV19

CDR3: CASSSDTLYNEQFF
DNA: TGCGCCAGCAGCTCGGACACACTATACAATGAGCAGTTCTTC
D: .
J: TRBJ2-1
size: .
V: TRBV5-1

CDR3: CASSLVASGRSDTQYF
DNA: TGCGCCAGCAGCTTGGTAGCTAGCGGGAGATCAGATACGCAGTATTTT
D: TRBD2
J: TRBJ2-3
size: .
V: TRBV5-1

CDR3: CATSRVKGTFNEQFF
DNA: TGTGCCACCAGCAGAGTGAAAGGGACTTTCAATGAGCAGTTCTTC
D: .
J: TRBJ2-1
size: .
V: TRBV15

CDR3: CASSRDSYNNEQFF
DNA: TGTGCCAGCAGCCGGGACTCTTACAACAATGAGCAGTTCTTC
D: .
J: TRBJ2-1
size: .
V: TRBV6-4

CDR3: CSVLAGSNQPQHF
DNA: TGCAGCGTTCTAGCGGGTAGCAATCAGCCCCAGCATTTT
D: .
J: TRBJ1-5
size: .
V: TRBV29-1

CDR3: CASSLEGGNEQFF
DNA: TGCGCCAGCAGCTTGGAGGGAGGTAATGAGCAGTTCTTC
D: .
J: TRBJ2-1
size: .
V: TRBV5-1

CDR3: CASSPGGIGRISYEQYF
DNA: TGCGCCAGCAGCCCGGGGGGGATTGGCCGGATTTCCTACGAGCAGTACTTC
D: TRBD2
J: TRBJ2-7
size: .
V: TRBV5-1

CDR3: CASSQDGTYGYTF
DNA: TGCGCCAGCAGCCAGGACGGGACATATGGCTACACCTTC
D: .
J: TRBJ1-2
size: .
V: TRBV4-3

CDR3: CASSLAGSVSYNEQFF
DNA: TGCGCCAGCAGCTTGGCGGGGTCCGTCTCCTACAATGAGCAGTTCTTC
D: .
J: TRBJ2-1
size: .
V: TRBV5-1

CDR3: CASSLQGANEKLFF
DNA: TGCGCCAGCAGCTTACAGGGGGCGAATGAAAAACTGTTTTTT
D: TRBD1
J: TRBJ1-4
size: .
V: TRBV5-1

CDR3: CATSRDRGASYNSPLHF
DNA: TGTGCCACCAGCAGAGATCGGGGGGCCTCCTATAATTCACCCCTCCACTTT
D: .
J: TRBJ1-6
size: few
V: TRBV15

CDR3: CASSEASGRVTQYF
DNA: TGTGCCAGCAGTGAAGCTAGCGGGAGGGTTACCCAGTACTTC
D: TRBD2
J: TRBJ2-5
size: .
V: TRBV2

CDR3: CASSQANEQFF
DNA: TGCGCCAGCAGCCAAGCAAATGAGCAGTTCTTC
D: .
J: TRBJ2-1
size: few
V: TRBV5-1

CDR3: CSVEGRAVGGGELFF
DNA: TGCAGCGTTGAGGGCAGGGCCGTCGGGGGCGGGGAGCTGTTTTTT
D: .
J: TRBJ2-2
size: .
V: TRBV29-1

CDR3: CASSPTDTGELFF
DNA: TGTGCCAGCTCACCGACTGATACCGGGGAGCTGTTTTTT
D: .
J: TRBJ2-2
size: .
V: TRBV18

CDR3: CASSLGDSSDQPQHF
DNA: TGCGCCAGCAGCTTGGGGGACTCTAGCGATCAGCCCCAGCATTTT
D: .
J: TRBJ1-5
size: .
V: TRBV5-1

CDR3: CASSVGAFAYNEQFF
DNA: TGTGCCAGCAGCGTAGGGGCATTCGCCTACAATGAGCAGTTCTTC
D: .
J: TRBJ2-1
size: .
V: TRBV9

CDR3: CASWDTSSGNTIYF
DNA: TGTGCCAGCTGGGACACCAGCTCTGGAAACACCATATATTTT
D: .
J: TRBJ1-3
size: .
V: TRBV2

CDR3: CASSQAFARAEKLFF
DNA: TGTGCCAGCAGCCAAGCGTTTGCGCGTGCTGAAAAACTGTTTTTT
D: .
J: TRBJ1-4
size: .
V: TRBV3-1/TRBV3-2

CDR3: CASSPSTYEQYF
DNA: TGTGCCAGCAGCCCGTCTACCTACGAGCAGTACTTC
D: .
J: TRBJ2-7
size: few
V: TRBV7-8

CDR3: CSATTGMNTEAFF
DNA: TGCAGCGCTACGACAGGGATGAACACTGAAGCTTTCTTT
D: TRBD1
J: TRBJ1-1
size: .
V: TRBV29-1

CDR3: CASSLSGGKTSYEQYF
DNA: TGTGCCAGCAGCTTGTCGGGCGGGAAGACCTCCTACGAGCAGTACTTC
D: .
J: TRBJ2-7
size: .
V: TRBV7-9

CDR3: CASSGTGRSTNEKLFF
DNA: TGCGCCAGCAGCGGGACAGGGAGGTCGACTAATGAAAAACTGTTTTTT
D: TRBD1
J: TRBJ1-4
size: .
V: TRBV5-1

CDR3: CATSDSRKEKLFF
DNA: TGTGCCACCAGTGACTCTAGGAAGGAAAAACTGTTTTTT
D: .
J: TRBJ1-4
size: .
V: TRBV24-1

CDR3: CASSGSRGETQYF
DNA: TGTGCCAGCTCGGGATCCCGGGGAGAGACCCAGTACTTC
D: .
J: TRBJ2-5
size: .
V: TRBV18

CDR3: CASSVGETGLNSPLHF
DNA: TGTGCCAGCAGCGTAGGGGAGACAGGGCTTAATTCACCCCTCCACTTT
D: TRBD1
J: TRBJ1-6
size: .
V: TRBV9

CDR3: CASSLVVNEQFF
DNA: TGTGCCAGCAGCTTGGTAGTGAATGAGCAGTTCTTC
D: .
J: TRBJ2-1
size: .
V: TRBV11-2

CDR3: CASSTIWTGGNTEAFF
DNA: TGTGCCAGTAGTACCATCTGGACAGGTGGGAACACTGAAGCTTTCTTT
D: TRBD1
J: TRBJ1-1
size: .
V: TRBV19

CDR3: CASSSQGIGDTEAFF
DNA: TGCGCCAGCAGCTCCCAGGGGATTGGGGACACTGAAGCTTTCTTT
D: .
J: TRBJ1-1
size: .
V: TRBV5-1

CDR3: CASSQSSGGDNEQFF
DNA: TGCGCCAGCAGCCAATCTAGCGGGGGAGACAATGAGCAGTTCTTC
D: TRBD2
J: TRBJ2-1
size: .
V: TRBV4-1

CDR3: CASSSNRGAYEQYF
DNA: TGTGCCAGCAGTTCTAACAGGGGGGCCTACGAGCAGTACTTC
D: TRBD1
J: TRBJ2-7
size: .
V: TRBV6-6

CDR3: CASSYSAGVAKNIQYF
DNA: TGTGCCAGCAGTTACTCAGCGGGGGTAGCCAAAAACATTCAGTACTTC
D: TRBD2
J: TRBJ2-4
size: .
V: TRBV6-5

CDR3: CASSQGRGGNTIYF
DNA: TGTGCCAGCAGCCAAGGGAGGGGCGGAAACACCATATATTTT
D: .
J: TRBJ1-3
size: once
V: TRBV3-1/TRBV3-2

CDR3: CASSPSLTGRTDTQYF
DNA: TGCGCCAGCAGCCCCTCCCTGACAGGGCGCACAGATACGCAGTATTTT
D: TRBD1
J: TRBJ2-3
size: .
V: TRBV5-1

CDR3: CASSPPGLAGGPSSEQYF
DNA: TGTGCCAGCTCACCACCAGGACTAGCGGGAGGGCCCTCCTCCGAGCAGTACTTC
D: TRBD2
J: TRBJ2-7
size: .
V: TRBV18

CDR3: CASSTTGGAGTEAFF
DNA: TGCGCCAGCAGCACGACAGGGGGCGCGGGGACTGAAGCTTTCTTT
D: TRBD1
J: TRBJ1-1
size: once
V: TRBV5-1

CDR3: CASSVAGVTDTQYF
DNA: TGTGCCAGCAGCGTAGCAGGGGTAACAGATACGCAGTATTTT
D: .
J: TRBJ2-3
size: .
V: TRBV9

CDR3: CASAGPQNSPLHF
DNA: TGTGCCAGCGCGGGACCGCAGAATTCACCCCTCCACTTT
D: .
J: TRBJ1-6
size: .
V: TRBV28

CDR3: CATSDPTSGANTGELFF
DNA: TGTGCCACCAGTGACCCTACTAGCGGGGCGAACACCGGGGAGCTGTTTTTT
D: TRBD2
J: TRBJ2-2
size: .
V: TRBV24-1

CDR3: CASSRTSGRPDTQYF
DNA: TGCGCCAGCAGCAGGACTAGCGGGAGGCCAGATACGCAGTATTTT
D: TRBD2
J: TRBJ2-3
size: .
V: TRBV5-1

CDR3: CATSRKWTGPDSPLHF
DNA: TGTGCCACCAGCAGAAAATGGACAGGGCCAGATTCACCCCTCCACTTT
D: TRBD1
J: TRBJ1-6
size: .
V: TRBV15

CDR3: CASSELGGTRNTEAFF
DNA: TGCGCCAGCAGTGAGCTGGGGGGAACGCGGAACACTGAAGCTTTCTTT
D: .
J: TRBJ1-1
size: few
V: TRBV10-2

CDR3: CASATKPGTGSTDTQYF
DNA: TGTGCTAGTGCCACAAAACCCGGGACAGGCTCCACAGATACGCAGTATTTT
D: TRBD1
J: TRBJ2-3
size: .
V: TRBV12-5

CDR3: CASSFGLAALGETQYF
DNA: TGTGCCAGCAGCTTTGGGCTAGCGGCCCTGGGGGAGACCCAGTACTTC
D: TRBD2
J: TRBJ2-5
size: .
V: TRBV7-2

CDR3: CASSFGQAGANVLTF
DNA: TGTGCCAGCAGCTTTGGACAGGCTGGGGCCAACGTCCTGACTTTC
D: TRBD1
J: TRBJ2-6
size: .
V: TRBV5-8

CDR3: CSGTLQGAEAFF
DNA: TGCAGCGGTACCTTACAGGGGGCTGAAGCTTTCTTT
D: TRBD1
J: TRBJ1-1
size: .
V: TRBV29-1

CDR3: CASSSTGTNTGELFF
DNA: TGTGCCAGCAGCTCGACAGGGACGAACACCGGGGAGCTGTTTTTT
D: TRBD1
J: TRBJ2-2
size: .
V: TRBV11-3

CDR3: CASSLEAVGSNEQFF
DNA: TGCGCCAGCAGCTTGGAAGCGGTGGGTTCCAATGAGCAGTTCTTC
D: .
J: TRBJ2-1
size: .
V: TRBV5-1